This T cell receptor (beta chain) was found in a study of blood T cell repertoires in COVID-19. This clone was recorded at least ten times. In terms of age and location, participants ranged from roughly 18 to 100 years and lived in approximately 26 US areas. Up to 2 weeks before entering the study, exposed participants had met a COVID-19 case. The ends were cut back, 6 bases at V and 8 bases at J, with 19 bases in the middle. Germline lookup yields CDR1 MNHEY and CDR2 SVGAGI. The CDR3 consists of 14 residues. In the source study's methods: Estimates of nucleated cell counts were drawn from the amplification of reference gene primers. Profiling relied on immunoSEQ multiplex PCR, and the TCRdb table lists in-frame clones only, not all of them. V and J calls and clone size come straight from that table; D and trimming were deduced from the DNA. The sample shows some 320,000 clones, about 85% of them seen only once.

The sample was PBMCs or T cells enriched from blood (not recorded which). The source of this sequence is a woman aged 25 to 39 who had been exposed to COVID-19. This rearrangement joins TRBV6-5 to TRBJ1-1, with D hard to call. CDR3 in amino acids: CASRYDRRSAEAFF. Here the CDR3 DNA reads TGTGCCAGCAGATATGATCGAAGGAGCGCAGAAGCTTTCTTT.